The clone carrying this TCR beta chain has just one count. This specimen comes from a study of blood T cell repertoires in COVID-19. Study-level background: Samples came from the United States, Italy and Spain, spanning acute and convalescent COVID-19. T cells, B-cell-depleted T cells, or PBMCs supplied cDNA or gDNA.

In the original workflow: Estimation of nucleated cell counts was performed using reference gene primer amplification. Profiling relied on immunoSEQ multiplex PCR, and the TCRdb table lists in-frame clones only, not all of them. V, J and clone size are those of that table, while D and trimming were read from the DNA. Here the sample spans fewer than 150,000 clones, 84% being singletons. The CDR3 extends over 13 amino acids. CDR1 KGHDR and CDR2 SFDVKD come from the germline V gene. Trimming took 4 bases from V and 2 from J, leaving 6 bases between them. The receptor was derived from a human donor in a cohort sampled during active COVID-19. Source material: peripheral blood. The chain joins TRBV24-1 to TRBJ2-3; D not resolved. The CDR3 nucleotides read TGTGCCACCAGTGACTTTAACACAGATACGCAGTATTTT. This encodes CATSDFNTDTQYF.